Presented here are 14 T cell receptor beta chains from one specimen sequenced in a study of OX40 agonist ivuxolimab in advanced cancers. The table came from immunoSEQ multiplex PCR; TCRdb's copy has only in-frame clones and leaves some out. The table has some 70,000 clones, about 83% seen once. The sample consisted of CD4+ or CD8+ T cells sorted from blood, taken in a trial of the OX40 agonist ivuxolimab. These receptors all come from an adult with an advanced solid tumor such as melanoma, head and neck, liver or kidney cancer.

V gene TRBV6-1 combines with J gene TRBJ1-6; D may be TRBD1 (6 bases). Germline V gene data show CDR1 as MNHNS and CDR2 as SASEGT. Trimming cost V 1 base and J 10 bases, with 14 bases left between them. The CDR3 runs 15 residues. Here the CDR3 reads CASSEVGGGYSPLHF. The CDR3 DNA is TGTGCCAGCAGTGAAGTTGGGGGCGGATACTCACCCCTCCACTTT.

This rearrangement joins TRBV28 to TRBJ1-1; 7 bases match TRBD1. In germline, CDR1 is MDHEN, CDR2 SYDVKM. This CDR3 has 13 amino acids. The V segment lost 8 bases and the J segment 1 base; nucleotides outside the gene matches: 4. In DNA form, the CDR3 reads TGTGCCAGCCAGGGACAGCAGAACACTGAAGCTTTCTTT. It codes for CASQGQQNTEAFF.

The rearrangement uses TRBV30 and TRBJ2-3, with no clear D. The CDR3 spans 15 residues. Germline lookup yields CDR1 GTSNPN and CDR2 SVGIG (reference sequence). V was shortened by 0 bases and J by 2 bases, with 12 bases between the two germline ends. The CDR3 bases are TGTGCCTGGAGTGTACTGGGTACTAACACAGATACGCAGTATTTT. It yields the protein CAWSVLGTNTDTQYF.

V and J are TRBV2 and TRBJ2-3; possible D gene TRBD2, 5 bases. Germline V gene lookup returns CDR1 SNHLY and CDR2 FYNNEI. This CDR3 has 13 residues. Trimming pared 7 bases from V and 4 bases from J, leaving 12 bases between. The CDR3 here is CASNPSLPDTQYF. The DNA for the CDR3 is TGTGCCAGCAATCCTAGCCTACCAGATACGCAGTATTTT. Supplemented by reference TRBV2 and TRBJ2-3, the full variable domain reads EPEVTQTPSHQVTQMGQEVILRCVPISNHLYFYWYRQILGQKVEFLVSFYNNEISEKSEIFDDQFSVERPDGSNFTLKIRSTKLEDSAMYFCASNPSLPDTQYFGPGTRLTVL.

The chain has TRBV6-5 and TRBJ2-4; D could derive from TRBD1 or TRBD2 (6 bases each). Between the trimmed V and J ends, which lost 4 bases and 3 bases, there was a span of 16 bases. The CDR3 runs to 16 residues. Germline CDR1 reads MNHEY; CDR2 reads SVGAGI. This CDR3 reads CASSSGGGGDKNIQYF. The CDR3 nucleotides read TGTGCCAGCAGTTCCGGGGGCGGAGGTGACAAAAACATTCAGTACTTC.

The CDR3 spells CASSPMTGSYEQYF. The CDR3 DNA reads TGCGCCAGCAGCCCGATGACAGGCTCCTACGAGCAGTACTTC. The rearrangement links TRBV5-1 to TRBJ2-7; tentatively, D is TRBD1 (6 bases). The V end lost 4 bases, the J end lost 0 bases, and 11 bases lay between the germline ends. The germline V gene encodes CDR1 SGHRS and CDR2 YFSETQ. The CDR3 sequence is 14 residues long.

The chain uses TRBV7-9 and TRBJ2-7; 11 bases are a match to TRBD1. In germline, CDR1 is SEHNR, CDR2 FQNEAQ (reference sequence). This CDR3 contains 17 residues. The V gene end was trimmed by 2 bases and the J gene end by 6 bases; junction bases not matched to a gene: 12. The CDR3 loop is CASSLSVPGTGGREQYF. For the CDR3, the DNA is TGTGCCAGCAGCTTATCCGTCCCCGGGACAGGGGGACGCGAGCAGTACTTC.

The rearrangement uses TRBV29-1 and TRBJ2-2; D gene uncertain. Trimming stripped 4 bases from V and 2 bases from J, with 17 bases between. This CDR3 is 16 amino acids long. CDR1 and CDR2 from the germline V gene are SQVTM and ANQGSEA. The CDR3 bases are TGCAGCGTTGTTGCAGACCTAAACAGAAACACCGGGGAGCTGTTTTTT. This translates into CSVVADLNRNTGELFF.

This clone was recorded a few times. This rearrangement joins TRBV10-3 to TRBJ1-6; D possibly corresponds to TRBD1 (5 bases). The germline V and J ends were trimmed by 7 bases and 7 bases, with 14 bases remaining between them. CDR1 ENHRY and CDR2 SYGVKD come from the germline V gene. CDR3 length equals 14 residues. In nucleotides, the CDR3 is TGTGCCATCACCCCCTCGACAGCGAATTCACCCCTCCACTTT. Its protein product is CAITPSTANSPLHF.

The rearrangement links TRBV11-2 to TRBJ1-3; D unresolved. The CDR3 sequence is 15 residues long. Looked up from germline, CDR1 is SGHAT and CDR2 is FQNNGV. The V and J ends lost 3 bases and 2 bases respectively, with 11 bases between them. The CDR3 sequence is CASSFGQVTGNTIYF. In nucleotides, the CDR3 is TGTGCCAGCAGCTTCGGGCAGGTTACTGGAAACACCATATATTTT.

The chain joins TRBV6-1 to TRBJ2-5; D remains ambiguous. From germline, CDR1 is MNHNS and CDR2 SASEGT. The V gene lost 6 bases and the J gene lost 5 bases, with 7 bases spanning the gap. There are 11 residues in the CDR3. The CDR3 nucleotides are TGTGCCAGCAGCGTTTTTGAGACCCAGTACTTC. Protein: CASSVFETQYF.

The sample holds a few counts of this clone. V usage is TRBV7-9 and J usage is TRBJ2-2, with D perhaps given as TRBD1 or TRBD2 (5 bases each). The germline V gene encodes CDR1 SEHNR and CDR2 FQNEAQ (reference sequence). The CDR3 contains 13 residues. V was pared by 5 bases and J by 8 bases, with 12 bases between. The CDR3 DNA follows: TGTGCCAGCAGCAGGGACGGAGTGGGGGAGCTGTTTTTT. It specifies CASSRDGVGELFF. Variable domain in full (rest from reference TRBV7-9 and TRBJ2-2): DTGVSQNPRHKITKRGQNVTFRCDPISEHNRLYWYRQTLGQGPEFLTYFQNEAQLEKSRLLSDRFSAERPKGSFSTLEIQRTEQGDSAMYLCASSRDGVGELFFGEGSRLTVL.

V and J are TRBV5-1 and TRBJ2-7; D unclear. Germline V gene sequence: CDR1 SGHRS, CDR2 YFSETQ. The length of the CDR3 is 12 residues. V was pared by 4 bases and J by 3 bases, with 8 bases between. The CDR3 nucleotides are TGCGCCAGCAGCCTGAACCGCTACGAGCAGTACTTC. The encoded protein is CASSLNRYEQYF.

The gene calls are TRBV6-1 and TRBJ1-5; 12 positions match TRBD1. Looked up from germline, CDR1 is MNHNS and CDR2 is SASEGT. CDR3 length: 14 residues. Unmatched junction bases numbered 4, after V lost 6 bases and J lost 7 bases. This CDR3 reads CASRRDRGPQPQHF. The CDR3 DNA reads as TGTGCCAGCAGACGGGACAGGGGGCCCCAGCCCCAGCATTTT.